This T cell receptor beta chain was observed in a study of response to subunit inactivated influenza vaccine. TCRdb re-called the RT-PCR reads through MiXCR, storing one row per CDR3 protein. Of 500,000 to 600,000 distinct CDR3 sequences in the sample, 12% to 15% were seen once. This clonotype showed up just a few times. Its antigen is as yet unknown. Study conclusions and caveats: Authors suggested that a seasonal influenza vaccination recruits few new T cells each time.

This CDR3 comprises 13 residues. After removal of 2 bases from V and 6 bases from J, the junction contained 4 bases not matched to a gene. Germline-derived CDR1 and CDR2 are KGHSH and LQKENI. The source was PBMCs from blood, collected roughly 12 days after vaccination. The chain employs TRBV18 and TRBJ2-7, with 7 bases identical to TRBD2. This TCR derives from a man in his fifties who received an inactivated influenza vaccine. The CDR3 nucleotides read TGTGCCAGCTCACCAGTCAGGGAGGGCGAGCAGTACTTC. Translating it yields CASSPVREGEQYF.